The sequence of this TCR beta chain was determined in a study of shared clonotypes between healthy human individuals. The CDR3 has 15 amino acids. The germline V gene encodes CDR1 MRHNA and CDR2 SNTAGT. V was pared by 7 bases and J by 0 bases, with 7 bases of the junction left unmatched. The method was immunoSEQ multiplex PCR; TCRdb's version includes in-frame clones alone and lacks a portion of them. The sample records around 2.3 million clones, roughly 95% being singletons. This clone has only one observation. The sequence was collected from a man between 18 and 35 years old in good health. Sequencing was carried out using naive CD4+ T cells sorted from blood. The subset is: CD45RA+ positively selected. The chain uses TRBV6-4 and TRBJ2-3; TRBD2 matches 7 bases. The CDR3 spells CASNPSGTSTDTQYF. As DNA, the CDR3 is TGTGCCAGCAACCCGAGCGGGACGAGCACAGATACGCAGTATTTT.